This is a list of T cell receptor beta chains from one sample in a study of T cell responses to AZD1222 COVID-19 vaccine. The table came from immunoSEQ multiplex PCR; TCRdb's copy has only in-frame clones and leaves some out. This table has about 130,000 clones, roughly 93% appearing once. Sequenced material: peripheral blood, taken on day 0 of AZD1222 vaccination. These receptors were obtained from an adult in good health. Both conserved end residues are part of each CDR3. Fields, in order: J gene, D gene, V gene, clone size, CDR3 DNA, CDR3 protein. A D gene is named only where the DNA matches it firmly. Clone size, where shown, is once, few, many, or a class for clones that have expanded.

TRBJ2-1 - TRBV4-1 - TGCGCCAGCAGCCAAGAACAGCTATCCTACAATGAGCAGTTCTTC CASSQEQLSYNEQFF
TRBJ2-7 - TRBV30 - TGTGCCTGGAGTATCCAGGGACCCCCCTACGAGCAGTACTTC CAWSIQGPPYEQYF
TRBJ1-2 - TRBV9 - TGTGCCAGCAGCCCCTGGGAGATTAGCTATGGCTACACCTTC CASSPWEISYGYTF
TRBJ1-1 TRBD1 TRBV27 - TGTGCCAGCAGACAGGGGCGGAACACTGAAGCTTTCTTT CASRQGRNTEAFF
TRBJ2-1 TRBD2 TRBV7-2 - TGTGCCAGCAGCTTAGGTGGGACTAGATGGGATAAGAAGTTCTTC CASSLGGTRWDKKFF
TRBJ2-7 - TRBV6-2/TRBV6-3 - TGTGCCAGCAGTAGGCTTGGCGCGAACCCTAGCTCCTACGAGCAGTACTTC CASSRLGANPSSYEQYF
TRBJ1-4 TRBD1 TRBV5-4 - TGTGCCAGCAGCTCCGGACCGGGACAGGGCCAGCGGAATGAAAAACTGTTTTTT CASSSGPGQGQRNEKLFF
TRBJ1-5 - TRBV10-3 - TGTGCCGTTAGGAGGGGGGTTGGTAGCAATCAGCCCCAGCATTTT CAVRRGVGSNQPQHF
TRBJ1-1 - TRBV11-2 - TGTGCCAGCAGGTTAGCGGGGCGGGGACAAGAAGCTTTCTTT CASRLAGRGQEAFF
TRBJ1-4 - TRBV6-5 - TGTGCCAGCAGTTACTCGAGAACAGGGAGGAGTGAAAAACTGTTTTTT CASSYSRTGRSEKLFF
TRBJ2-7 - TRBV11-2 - TGTGCCAGCAGCTTTGTGGACGAGCAGTACTTC CASSFVDEQYF
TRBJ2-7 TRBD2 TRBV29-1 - TGCAGCGTTCCAGCGGGAGGGAGCTCCTACGAGCAGTACTTC CSVPAGGSSYEQYF
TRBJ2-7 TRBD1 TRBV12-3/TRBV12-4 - TGTGCCAGCACGGGACAGAGCTCCTACGAGCAGTACTTC CASTGQSSYEQYF
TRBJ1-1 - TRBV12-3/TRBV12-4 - TGTGCCAGCAGTTTATTACGAGACACTGAAGCTTTCTTT CASSLLRDTEAFF
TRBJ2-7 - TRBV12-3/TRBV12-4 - TGTGCCAGCAGTTTCGGACGGGACTACGAGCAGTACTTC CASSFGRDYEQYF
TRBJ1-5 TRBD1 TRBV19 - TGTGCCAGTAGCCGGGTGGGGCAGGGGGTTTTTAGAGGACATCAGCCCCAGCATTTT CASSRVGQGVFRGHQPQHF
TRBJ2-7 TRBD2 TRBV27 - TGTGCCAGCAGTTTGGACGGACTAGCGGAAAACTCCTACGAGCAGTACTTC CASSLDGLAENSYEQYF
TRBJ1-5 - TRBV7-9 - TGTGCCAGCAGCTTAGAACAGGCTCCCAATCAGCCCCAGCATTTT CASSLEQAPNQPQHF
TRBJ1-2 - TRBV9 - TGTGCCAGCAGCGGGGACTGGGGCCCCTCTTCCTATGGCTACACCTTC CASSGDWGPSSYGYTF
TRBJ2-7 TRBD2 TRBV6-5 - TGTGCCAGCAGACCCTGGACTAGCGGGAGCTACGAGCAGTACTTC CASRPWTSGSYEQYF
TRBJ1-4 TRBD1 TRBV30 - TGTGCCTGTCGGCCCGGGACAGCTAATGAAAAACTGTTTTTT CACRPGTANEKLFF
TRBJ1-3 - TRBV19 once TGTGCCAGTAGTCCCTCGCCAGCTGGAAACACCATATATTTT CASSPSPAGNTIYF
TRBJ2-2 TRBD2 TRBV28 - TGTGCCAGCAGTTTAACGGGAGGGGGCACCGGGGAGCTGTTTTTT CASSLTGGGTGELFF
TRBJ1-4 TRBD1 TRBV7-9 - TGTGCCAGCAGTCCCGGGACAGGGGTTGAAAAACTGTTTTTT CASSPGTGVEKLFF
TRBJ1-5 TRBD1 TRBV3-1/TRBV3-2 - TGTGCCAGCAGCCAAGGCGACAGGGTTTCTCAGCCCCAGCATTTT CASSQGDRVSQPQHF
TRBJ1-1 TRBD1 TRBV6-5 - TGTGCCAGCAGTCAAAGGACAGGGGAGAAAGCTTTCTTT CASSQRTGEKAFF
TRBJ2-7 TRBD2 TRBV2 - TGTGCCAGTAGCGGGAGAGTGTACGAGCAGTACTTC CASSGRVYEQYF
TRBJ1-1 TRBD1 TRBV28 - TGTGCCAGCAGTTTAAGTCTAGGGGGCACAGGACAGATGAACACTGAAGCTTTCTTT CASSLSLGGTGQMNTEAFF
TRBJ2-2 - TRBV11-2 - TGTGCCAGCAGCTTAGGTTTAGGCGGAGGGAACACCGGGGAGCTGTTTTTT CASSLGLGGGNTGELFF
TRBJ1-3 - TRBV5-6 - TGTGCCAGCAGCTTCGAGGAACAGGGAAACACCATATATTTT CASSFEEQGNTIYF
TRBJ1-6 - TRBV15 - TGTGCCACCAGCTCCAGACGGAATAATTCACCCCTCCACTTT CATSSRRNNSPLHF
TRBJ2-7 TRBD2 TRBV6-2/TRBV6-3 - TGTGCCAGCAGTCGGCGGACTAGCGGGATGGTATCCTACGAGCAGTACTTC CASSRRTSGMVSYEQYF
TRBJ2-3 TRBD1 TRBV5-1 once TGCGCCAGCCTAGGGACAGGCGGAGCAGATACGCAGTATTTT CASLGTGGADTQYF
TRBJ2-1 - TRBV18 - TGTGCCAGCTCACCAAGAGTCCCCTACAATGAGCAGTTCTTC CASSPRVPYNEQFF
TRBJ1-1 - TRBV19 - TGTGCCAGTACCCCGTTAGAATGGGGGACTGAAGCTTTCTTT CASTPLEWGTEAFF
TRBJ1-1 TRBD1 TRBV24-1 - TGTGCCACCCGACAGGGCGTGAACACTGAAGCTTTCTTT CATRQGVNTEAFF
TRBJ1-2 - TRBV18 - TGTGCCAGCTCACCCGGCGACAGCACAAACTATGGCTACACCTTC CASSPGDSTNYGYTF
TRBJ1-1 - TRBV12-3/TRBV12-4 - TGTGCCAGCAGTTTAGACAGGGAGAAAGCTTTCTTT CASSLDREKAFF
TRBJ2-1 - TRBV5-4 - TGTGCCAGCAGGTCGGAAAGCTCCTACAATGAGCAGTTCTTC CASRSESSYNEQFF
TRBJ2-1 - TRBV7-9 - TGTGCCAGCAGCTTAGTCCCTAGTTTAATGACAGCTTACAATGAGCAGTTCTTC CASSLVPSLMTAYNEQFF
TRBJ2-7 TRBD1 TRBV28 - TGTGCCAGCAGTGCCGGGACAGGGCCCTACGAGCAGTACTTC CASSAGTGPYEQYF